These 24 T cell receptor beta chains originate from one sample sequenced in a study of blood T cells in healthy people across ages. PCR was performed a second time for 7 to 11 cycles using a sample-barcoded 5' primer and a J-beta primer mix. TCRdb itself ran the 5' RACE reads through MiXCR, one entry per CDR3 protein. The table shows 650,000 to 900,000 distinct CDR3 sequences, with around 62% occurring only once. Material for sequencing was blood. The receptors were sampled from a man younger than 40 in good health.

This chain links TRBV9 with TRBJ1-2, with D unclear. V lost 1 base, J lost 7 bases, and 14 bases lay in between. The CDR3 runs to 14 residues. Germline-derived CDR1 and CDR2 are SGDLS and YYNGEE. Here the CDR3 DNA reads TGTGCCAGCAGCGTACGAGACGGGAATGGTGGCTACACCTTC. Its translation is CASSVRDGNGGYTF.

The chain is built from TRBV6-5 and TRBJ2-7, with 10 nucleotides matching TRBD2. With V trimmed by 4 bases and J by 3 bases, 6 bases remained unmatched. Germline V gene sequence: CDR1 MNHEY, CDR2 SVGAGI. This CDR3 comprises 15 residues. The CDR3 is CASSFNSGGFYEQYF. CDR3 DNA: TGTGCCAGCAGTTTCAATAGCGGGGGGTTCTACGAGCAGTACTTC.

The chain joins TRBV25-1 to TRBJ2-7; 8 nucleotides agree with TRBD1. There are 15 residues in the CDR3. CDR1 is MGHDK, CDR2 SYGVNS, per germline. V dropped 2 bases and J dropped 0; count of bases not matched to a gene: 3. The CDR3 bases are TGTGCCAGCAGTGAAGCGGGACAGGTCTCCTACGAGCAGTACTTC. Protein: CASSEAGQVSYEQYF.

V usage is TRBV9 and J usage is TRBJ1-2, with D maybe TRBD1 (6 bases). Per germline, CDR1 SGDLS and CDR2 YYNGEE. The CDR3 extends over 13 amino acids. V was pared by 3 bases and J by 0 bases, with 6 bases between. CDR3 region: CASSDRANYGYTF. Written as DNA, the CDR3 is TGTGCCAGCAGCGACAGGGCTAACTATGGCTACACCTTC.

This clonotype occurred a few times. The V gene is TRBV29-1, the J gene TRBJ2-7; a weak D match, TRBD2 (6 bases). Trimming pared 2 bases from V and 4 bases from J, leaving 24 bases between. This CDR3 has 17 amino acids. Looked up from germline, CDR1 is SQVTM and CDR2 is ANQGSEA. CDR3 loop: CSVELGEGATRRYEQYF. DNA of the CDR3: TGCAGCGTTGAACTGGGGGAAGGGGCGACTAGGAGATACGAGCAGTACTTC.

The chain is built from TRBV7-2 and TRBJ1-2, with D hard to call. V was shortened by 5 bases and J by 6 bases, with 10 bases between the two germline ends. This CDR3 is 12 amino acids long. CDR1 is SGHTA and CDR2 is FQGNSA in the germline V gene. The CDR3 is CASSARADGYTF. CDR3 sequence (DNA): TGTGCCAGCAGCGCACGGGCAGATGGCTACACCTTC.

This chain uses TRBV7-6 with TRBJ2-1; 9 bases align to TRBD2. CDR1 and CDR2 from the germline V gene are SGHVS and FNYEAQ. V shed 3 bases and J 6 bases; nucleotides not matched to a gene: 9. The CDR3 loop spans 16 amino acids. CDR3 loop: CASSLDGTSNSNEQFF. The DNA of the CDR3 is TGTGCCAGCAGCTTGGACGGGACTAGCAATAGCAATGAGCAGTTCTTC.

The chain carries TRBV29-1 and TRBJ1-4; D is ambiguous. The V end lost 2 bases, the J end lost 2 bases, and 9 bases lay between the germline ends. The CDR3 covers 14 residues. The germline V gene has CDR1 SQVTM and CDR2 ANQGSEA. The CDR3 protein is CSVESGATNEKLFF. CDR3 in DNA: TGCAGCGTTGAAAGCGGCGCTACTAATGAAAAACTGTTTTTT. Looking up the rest from reference TRBV29-1 and TRBJ1-4 gives the full variable domain: SAVISQKPSRDICQRGTSLTIQCQVDSQVTMMFWYRQQPGQSLTLIATANQGSEATYESGFVIDKFPISRPNLTFSTLTVSNMSPEDSSIYLCSVESGATNEKLFFGSGTQLSVL.

In DNA, the CDR3 is TGTGCCAGCAGCTGGGGACAGGGAAATACGCAGTATTTT. This codes for CASSWGQGNTQYF. The chain joins TRBV7-3 to TRBJ2-3, with TRBD1 matching 9 bases. The CDR3 contains 13 residues. Germline assignment: CDR1 SGHTA and CDR2 FQGTGA. V dropped 4 bases and J dropped 7; count of bases not matched to a gene: 3.

The chain has TRBV27 and TRBJ2-7; either TRBD1 or TRBD2 may supply D (5 bases each). Germline V lookup: CDR1 MNHEY, CDR2 SMNVEV (reference sequence). This CDR3 has 13 residues. The germline V and J ends were trimmed by 8 bases and 0 bases, with 11 bases remaining between them. This chain's CDR3 is CASSGRVSYEQYF. The DNA of the CDR3 is TGTGCCAGCTCGGGGCGAGTCTCCTACGAGCAGTACTTC.

This clonotype was recorded many times. The CDR3 DNA sequence: TGTGCCAGCAGCTTAGAGACAGGGGCAAGTCAGCCCCAGCATTTT. Protein product: CASSLETGASQPQHF. The V and J genes are TRBV7-2 and TRBJ1-5; 8 positions match TRBD1. The CDR3 is 15 residues long. CDR1 SGHTA and CDR2 FQGNSA come from the germline V gene. V lost 1 base and J lost 6; bases outside the gene matches: 5. Complete variable domain (other parts from reference TRBV7-2 and TRBJ1-5): GAGVSQSPSNKVTEKGKDVELRCDPISGHTALYWYRQSLGQGLEFLIYFQGNSAPDKSGLPSDRFSAERTGGSVSTLTIQRTQQEDSAVYLCASSLETGASQPQHFGDGTRLSIL.

Notes on this clonotype: One end of the junction is discordant with germline, which a read error may explain. This chain joins TRBV14 and TRBJ2-6; the match to TRBD2 covers 7 bases. This CDR3 region has 16 residues. Per germline, CDR1 SGHDN and CDR2 FVKESK. The CDR3 protein is CASGQVGGAGANVLTF. The CDR3 nucleotides are TGTGCCAGCGGCCAAGTGGGAGGGGCTGGGGCCAACGTCCTGACTTTC.

This chain links TRBV6-1 with TRBJ2-4; D might be TRBD1 (5 bases). Near its end, the DNA agrees better with TRBJ2-7, so the J call may be wrong. The CDR3 covers 13 residues. Germline CDR1 reads MNHNS; CDR2 reads SASEGT. The CDR3 loop is CASSEIPGIEQYF. For the CDR3, the DNA is TGTGCCAGCAGTGAAATCCCAGGGATCGAGCAGTACTTC.

This chain links TRBV20-1 with TRBJ2-4; D may match TRBD1 or TRBD2 (5 bases each). This CDR3 contains 11 residues. Looked up from germline, CDR1 is DFQATT and CDR2 is SNEGSKA (reference sequence). Trimming pared 6 bases from V and 7 bases from J, leaving 10 bases between. The CDR3 sequence is CSAPWGNIQYF. In DNA form, the CDR3 reads TGCAGTGCGCCATGGGGGAACATTCAGTACTTC.

The chain joins TRBV5-6 to TRBJ2-1; 7 bases match TRBD2. The CDR3 is 16 amino acids. The V segment lost 1 base and the J segment 4 bases; nucleotides outside the gene matches: 8. Germline values: CDR1 SGHDT, CDR2 YYEEEE. Written as DNA, the CDR3 is TGTGCCAGCAGCTTGTTTTGGGGGGGGATTTACAATGAGCAGTTCTTC. Its protein product is CASSLFWGGIYNEQFF. The entire variable domain, with the rest obtained from reference TRBV5-6 and TRBJ2-1, is as follows: DAGVTQSPTHLIKTRGQQVTLRCSPKSGHDTVSWYQQALGQGPQFIFQYYEEEERQRGNFPDRFSGHQFPNYSSELNVNALLLGDSALYLCASSLFWGGIYNEQFFGPGTRLTVL.

The gene calls are TRBV6-6 and TRBJ1-5, with a weak D call TRBD1 (6 bases). Germline V gene data show CDR1 as MNHNY and CDR2 as SVGAGI (reference sequence). The CDR3 contains 17 residues. Between the trimmed V and J ends, which lost 7 bases and 0 bases, there was a span of 19 bases. CDR3 protein: CASNKIRGDDSNQPQHF. In nucleotides, the CDR3 is TGTGCCAGCAACAAGATAAGGGGGGACGATAGCAATCAGCCCCAGCATTTT.

This sequence joins TRBV6-6 and TRBJ1-1, with D uncertain. Looked up from germline, CDR1 is MNHNY and CDR2 is SVGAGI (reference sequence). The CDR3 totals 13 residues. Trimming removed 1 base from V and 3 bases from J, with 6 bases in between. The CDR3 loop is CASSYYSYTEAFF. In DNA form, the CDR3 reads TGTGCCAGCAGTTACTACAGCTACACTGAAGCTTTCTTT.

J is TRBJ2-4 and V is TRBV28; perhaps D is TRBD1 or TRBD2 (5 bases each). The germline gives CDR1 MDHEN, CDR2 SYDVKM. Trimming took off 6 bases at V and 1 base at J, with 19 bases between the two ends. This CDR3 is built from 17 residues. CDR3 in amino acids: CASSVKRDHEAKNIQYF. Here the CDR3 DNA reads TGTGCCAGCAGCGTTAAACGGGACCACGAGGCCAAAAACATTCAGTACTTC.

The chain combines TRBV28 with TRBJ2-7; TRBD1 matches 8 bases. The CDR3 runs to 15 residues. The V segment lost 4 bases and the J segment 3 bases; nucleotides outside the gene matches: 8. Germline V CDR1 and CDR2: MDHEN, SYDVKM. In DNA form, the CDR3 reads TGTGCCAGCAGTTCACCGGGACAGGCACACTACGAGCAGTACTTC. Its protein is CASSSPGQAHYEQYF.

The chain uses TRBV7-3 and TRBJ2-7; the match to TRBD1 covers 7 bases. In germline, CDR1 is SGHTA, CDR2 FQGTGA. The length of the CDR3 is 14 residues. V shed 2 bases and J 7 bases; nucleotides not matched to a gene: 8. CDR3 protein: CASSLGTASGEQYF. CDR3 DNA sequence: TGTGCCAGCAGCTTAGGGACAGCCTCGGGGGAGCAGTACTTC.

J is TRBJ2-1 and V is TRBV3-1; 12 bases line up with TRBD2. The CDR3 contains 15 residues. Losses at the gene ends were 2 bases for V and 7 bases for J; bases not matched to a gene: 3. Germline V gene sequence: CDR1 LGHDT, CDR2 YNNKEL (reference sequence). The DNA of the CDR3 is TGTGCCAGCAGCCAAAGCCTAGCGGGAGGGAATGAGCAGTTCTTC. Its translation is CASSQSLAGGNEQFF.

The chain is built from TRBV12-3 or TRBV12-4 and TRBJ1-6, with D possibly matching TRBD1 (5 bases). V shed 7 bases and J shed 7 bases, with 17 bases lying between them. The CDR3 is made up of 15 amino acids. The CDR3 DNA sequence: TGTGCCAGCACTCAAACGGGGGGAGGGAATTCACCCCTCCACTTT. The encoded protein is CASTQTGGGNSPLHF.

J is TRBJ1-2 and V is TRBV28; 7 bases are a match to TRBD1. The CDR3 is made up of 16 amino acids. CDR1 is MDHEN and CDR2 is SYDVKM in the germline V gene. Losses at the gene ends were 6 bases for V and 3 bases for J; bases not matched to a gene: 13. CDR3 residues: CASSPVRGPPDYGYTF. CDR3 in DNA: TGTGCCAGCAGCCCCGTGAGGGGGCCACCGGACTATGGCTACACCTTC.

CDR3 in DNA: TGCAGTGCTAGTTCCGGGGGAGATTCACCCCTCCACTTT. Translated, it gives CSASSGGDSPLHF. The chain employs TRBV20-1 and TRBJ1-6; D is possibly TRBD1 (5 bases). Germline CDR1 and CDR2: DFQATT and SNEGSKA (reference sequence). The CDR3 has 13 residues. V was pared by 3 bases and J by 8 bases, with 11 bases between.